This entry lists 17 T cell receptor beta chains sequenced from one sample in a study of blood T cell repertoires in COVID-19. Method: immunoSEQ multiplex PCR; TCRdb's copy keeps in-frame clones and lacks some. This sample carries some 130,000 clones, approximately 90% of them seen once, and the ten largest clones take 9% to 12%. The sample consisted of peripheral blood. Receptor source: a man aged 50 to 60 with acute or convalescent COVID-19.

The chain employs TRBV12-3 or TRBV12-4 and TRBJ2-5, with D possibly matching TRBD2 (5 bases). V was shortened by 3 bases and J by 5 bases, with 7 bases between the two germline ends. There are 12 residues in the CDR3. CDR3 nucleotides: TGTGCCAGCAGTTTGGAGGCGGAGACCCAGTACTTC. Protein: CASSLEAETQYF.

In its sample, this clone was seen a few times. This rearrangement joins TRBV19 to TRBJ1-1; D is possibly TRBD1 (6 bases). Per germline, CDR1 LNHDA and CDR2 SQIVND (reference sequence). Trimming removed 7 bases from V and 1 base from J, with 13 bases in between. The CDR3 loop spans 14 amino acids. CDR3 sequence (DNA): TGTGCCAGTAAAGAGGGGGGGGCGAACACTGAAGCTTTCTTT. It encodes CASKEGGANTEAFF.

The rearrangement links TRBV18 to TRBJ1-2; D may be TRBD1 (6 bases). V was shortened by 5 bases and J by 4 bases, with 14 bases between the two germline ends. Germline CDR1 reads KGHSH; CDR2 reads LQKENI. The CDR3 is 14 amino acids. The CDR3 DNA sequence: TGTGCCAGCTCAAAGGACAGCGGACCCTATGGCTACACCTTC. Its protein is CASSKDSGPYGYTF.

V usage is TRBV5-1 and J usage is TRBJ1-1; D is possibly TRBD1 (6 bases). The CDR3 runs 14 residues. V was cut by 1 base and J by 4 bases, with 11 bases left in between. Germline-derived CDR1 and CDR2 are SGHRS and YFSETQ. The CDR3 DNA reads TGCGCCAGCAGCTTGTCAGGGGACGCCACTGAAGCTTTCTTT. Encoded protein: CASSLSGDATEAFF.

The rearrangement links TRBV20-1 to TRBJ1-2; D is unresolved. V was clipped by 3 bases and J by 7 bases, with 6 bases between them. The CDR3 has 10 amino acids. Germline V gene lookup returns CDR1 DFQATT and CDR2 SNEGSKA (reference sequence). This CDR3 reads CSASESGYTF. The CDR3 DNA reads TGCAGTGCTAGTGAGAGTGGCTACACCTTC.

Here the CDR3 DNA reads TGCGCCAGCAGCTTTACAGGGAGCTCTGGAAACACCATATATTTT. Translating gives CASSFTGSSGNTIYF. The chain combines TRBV5-1 with TRBJ1-3, with D tentatively TRBD1 (6 bases). This CDR3 region has 15 residues. Per germline, CDR1 SGHRS and CDR2 YFSETQ. The V and J ends lost 2 bases and 0 bases respectively, with 9 bases between them. Full variable domain (outside the CDR3, taken from reference TRBV5-1 and TRBJ1-3): KAGVTQTPRYLIKTRGQQVTLSCSPISGHRSVSWYQQTPGQGLQFLFEYFSETQRNKGNFPGRFSGRQFSNSRSEMNVSTLELGDSALYLCASSFTGSSGNTIYFGEGSWLTVV.

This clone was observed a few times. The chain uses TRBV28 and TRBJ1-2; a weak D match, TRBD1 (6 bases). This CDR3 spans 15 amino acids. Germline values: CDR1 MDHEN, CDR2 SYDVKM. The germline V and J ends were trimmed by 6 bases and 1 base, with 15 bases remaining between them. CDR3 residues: CASSTSGTLNYGYTF. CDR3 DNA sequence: TGTGCCAGCAGCACCTCCGGGACACTTAACTATGGCTACACCTTC.

Here the CDR3 DNA reads TGTGCCACCTCGGACAGGGGAGTTGAAGCTTTCTTT. It specifies CATSDRGVEAFF. The chain uses TRBV10-3 and TRBJ1-1; 9 nucleotides match TRBD1. The CDR3 loop spans 12 amino acids. Germline values: CDR1 ENHRY, CDR2 SYGVKD. V trimming: 10 bases; J trimming: 7 bases; junction bases outside the gene matches: 7.

CDR3 sequence (DNA): TGCGCCAGCAGCTTACAATGGGGGCCAAACAATGAGCAGTTCTTC. This translates into CASSLQWGPNNEQFF. The chain joins TRBV5-1 to TRBJ2-1, with D possibly TRBD1 on 6 matching bases. Per the germline V gene, CDR1 is SGHRS and CDR2 is YFSETQ. The CDR3 sequence is 15 residues long. Trimming took off 2 bases at V and 5 bases at J, with 14 bases between the two ends.

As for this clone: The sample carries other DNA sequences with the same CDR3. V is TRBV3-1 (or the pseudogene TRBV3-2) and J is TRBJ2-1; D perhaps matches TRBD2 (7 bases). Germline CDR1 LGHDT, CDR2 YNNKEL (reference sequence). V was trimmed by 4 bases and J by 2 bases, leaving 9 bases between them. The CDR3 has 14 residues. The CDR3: CASSRGGAYNEQFF. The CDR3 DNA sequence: TGTGCCAGCAGCCGAGGGGGGGCCTACAATGAGCAGTTCTTC.

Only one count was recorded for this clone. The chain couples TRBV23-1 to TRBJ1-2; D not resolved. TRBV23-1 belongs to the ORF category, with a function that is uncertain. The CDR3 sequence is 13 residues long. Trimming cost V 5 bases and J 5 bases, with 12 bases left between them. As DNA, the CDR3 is TGCGCCAGCAGTAAGGACCGGGGTTATGGCTACACCTTC. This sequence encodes CASSKDRGYGYTF.

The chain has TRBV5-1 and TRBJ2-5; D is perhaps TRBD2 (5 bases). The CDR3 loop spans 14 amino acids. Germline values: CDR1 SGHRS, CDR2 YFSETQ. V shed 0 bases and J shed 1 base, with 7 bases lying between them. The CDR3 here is CASSLGLAQETQYF. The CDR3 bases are TGCGCCAGCAGCTTGGGGCTAGCCCAAGAGACCCAGTACTTC.

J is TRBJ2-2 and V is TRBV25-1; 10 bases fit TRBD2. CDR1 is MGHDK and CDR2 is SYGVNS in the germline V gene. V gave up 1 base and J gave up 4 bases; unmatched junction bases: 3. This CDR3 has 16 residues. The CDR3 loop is CASSESRLAGTGELFF. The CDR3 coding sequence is TGTGCCAGCAGTGAATCAAGACTAGCGGGCACCGGGGAGCTGTTTTTT.

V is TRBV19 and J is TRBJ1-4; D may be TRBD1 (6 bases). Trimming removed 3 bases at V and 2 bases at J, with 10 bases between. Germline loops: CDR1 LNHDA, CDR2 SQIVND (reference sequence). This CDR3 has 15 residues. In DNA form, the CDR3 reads TGTGCCAGTAGTATGTTTCAGGGGACTAATGAAAAACTGTTTTTT. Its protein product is CASSMFQGTNEKLFF.

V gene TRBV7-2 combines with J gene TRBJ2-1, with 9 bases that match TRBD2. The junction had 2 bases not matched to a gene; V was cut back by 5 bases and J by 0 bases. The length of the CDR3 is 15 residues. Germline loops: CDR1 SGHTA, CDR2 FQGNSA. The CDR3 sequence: CASSNSGSSYNEQFF. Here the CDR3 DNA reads TGTGCCAGCAGCAATAGCGGGAGCTCCTACAATGAGCAGTTCTTC.

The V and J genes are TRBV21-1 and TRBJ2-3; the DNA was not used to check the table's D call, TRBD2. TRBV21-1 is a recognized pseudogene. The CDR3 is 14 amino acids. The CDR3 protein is CASSKEPGSRTQYF. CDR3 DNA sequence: TGTGCCAGCAGCAAAGAACCGGGTTCACGAACGCAGTATTTT.

The CDR3 sequence is CASSAQGLAGDYEQFF. The DNA of the CDR3 is TGCGCCAGCAGCGCTCAAGGACTAGCGGGAGACTATGAGCAGTTCTTC. The chain joins TRBV5-1 to TRBJ2-1, with 13 bases aligning to TRBD2. Germline V gene sequence: CDR1 SGHRS, CDR2 YFSETQ. The CDR3 spans 16 residues. Trimming cost V 4 bases and J 8 bases; bases outside gene matches: 9. The variable domain in full, with the rest retrieved from reference TRBV5-1 and TRBJ2-1, is KAGVTQTPRYLIKTRGQQVTLSCSPISGHRSVSWYQQTPGQGLQFLFEYFSETQRNKGNFPGRFSGRQFSNSRSEMNVSTLELGDSALYLCASSAQGLAGDYEQFFGPGTRLTVL.